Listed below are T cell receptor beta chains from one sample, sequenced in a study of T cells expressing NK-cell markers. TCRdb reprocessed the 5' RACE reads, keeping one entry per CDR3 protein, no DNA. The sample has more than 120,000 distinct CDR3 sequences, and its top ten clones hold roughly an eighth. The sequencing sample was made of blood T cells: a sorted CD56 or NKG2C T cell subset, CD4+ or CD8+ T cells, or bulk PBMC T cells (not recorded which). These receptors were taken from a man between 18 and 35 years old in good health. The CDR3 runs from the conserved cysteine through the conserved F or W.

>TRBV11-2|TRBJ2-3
CASSSYREGGTDTQYF
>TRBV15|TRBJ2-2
CATSRGGQGPSGELFF
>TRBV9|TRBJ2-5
CAIGGSKFMYETQYF
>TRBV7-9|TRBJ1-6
CASSLGTEYNSPLHF
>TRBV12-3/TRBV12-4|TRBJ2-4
CASSLYRSNIQYF
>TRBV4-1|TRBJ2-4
CASSQQTSGKAKNIQYF
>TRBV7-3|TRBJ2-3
CASSSFPGTPQYF
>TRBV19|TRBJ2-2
CASSISTTGELFF
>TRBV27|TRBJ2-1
CASSGTRSYNEQFF
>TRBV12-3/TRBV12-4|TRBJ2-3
CASSPRGFPDTQYF
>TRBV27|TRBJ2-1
CASSGEISYNEQFF
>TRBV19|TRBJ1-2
CASLGDRGSHYGYTF
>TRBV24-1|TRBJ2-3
CATQGVGVGSVTQYF
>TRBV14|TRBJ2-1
CATGSSYNEQFF
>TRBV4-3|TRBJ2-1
CASSQDIVRETYNEQFF
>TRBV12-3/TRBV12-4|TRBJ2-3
CASSLEGWGTDTQYF
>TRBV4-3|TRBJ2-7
CASSQESEWVLGSYEQYF
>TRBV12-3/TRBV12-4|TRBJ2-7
CASSPQGLEQYF
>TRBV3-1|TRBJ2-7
CASSPSGGSPHEQYF
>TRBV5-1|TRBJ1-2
CASSLGVSFYGYTF
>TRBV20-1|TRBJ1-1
CSAKGRERNTEAFF
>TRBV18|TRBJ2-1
CASSPLDGELNNEQFF
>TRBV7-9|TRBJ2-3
CASSSGTGASWSDTQYF
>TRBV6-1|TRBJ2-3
CASRRVLAGGGTDTQYF
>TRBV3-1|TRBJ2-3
CASSQHLAGGPTEADTQYF
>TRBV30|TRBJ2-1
CAWSTPGHSYSEQFF
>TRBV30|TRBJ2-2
CAWSGLAGEAGELFF
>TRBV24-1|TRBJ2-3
CATSDLNRGSSTDTQYF
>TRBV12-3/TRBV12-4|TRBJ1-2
CASSLGGTSGYTF
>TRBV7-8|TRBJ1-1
CASSPMRVNTEAFF
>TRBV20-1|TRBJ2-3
CPRAPGTGSLGDTQYF
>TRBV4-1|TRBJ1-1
CASSQDLSRGAGTEAFF
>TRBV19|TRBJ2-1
CASSQRGYNEQFF
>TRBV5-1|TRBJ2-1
CASSLGGDSYNEQFF
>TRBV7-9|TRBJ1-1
CASFGGSTKTEAFF
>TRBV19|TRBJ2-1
CASTAGPQGNEQFF
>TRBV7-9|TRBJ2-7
CASSLNPGEQYF
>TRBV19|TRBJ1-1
CASSVGFGTEAFF
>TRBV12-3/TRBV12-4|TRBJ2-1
CASSFENSPGNEQFF
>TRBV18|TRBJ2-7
CASSPGTGGSYEQYF
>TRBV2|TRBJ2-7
CASSEASGRYEQYF
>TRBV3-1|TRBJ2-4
CASSQEAGPGAIQYF
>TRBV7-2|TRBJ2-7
CASSLADRGRYEQYF
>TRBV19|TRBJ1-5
CASSISGNQPQHF
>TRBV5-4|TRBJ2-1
CASSFLAGGHNEQFF
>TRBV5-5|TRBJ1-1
CASSQGEMEAFF
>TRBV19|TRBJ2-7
CASSPGLARDEQYF